Below are 5 T cell receptor beta chains sequenced from a single sample in a study of cytomegalovirus exposure and HLA in healthy donors. The PCR contained 60 Vbeta and 13 Jbeta primers. The assay was immunoSEQ multiplex PCR, and TCRdb's table has in-frame clones only and misses some. The sample contains approximately 110,000 clones, over 55% of which appear only once. Sequencing was done on a sample of PBMCs. The receptors shown here come from a young man in good health and CMV-seropositive.

The rearrangement uses TRBV29-1 and TRBJ1-2; no clear D. V lost 4 bases, J lost 8 bases, and 11 bases lay in between. The CDR3 length is 11 residues. Germline lookup yields CDR1 SQVTM and CDR2 ANQGSEA. The CDR3 sequence is CSVAGDSGYTF. DNA for the CDR3: TGCAGCGTTGCGGGAGATAGCGGCTACACCTTC.

This rearrangement joins TRBV6-1 to TRBJ1-1; the D is unclear. Per germline, CDR1 MNHNS and CDR2 SASEGT. The CDR3 extends over 15 amino acids. The V end was cut by 8 bases, the J end by 2 bases, with 18 bases between. The CDR3 spells CASRLTWTGNTEAFF. DNA of the CDR3: TGTGCCAGCCGGTTGACCTGGACGGGAAACACTGAAGCTTTCTTT.

The chain couples TRBV28 to TRBJ2-3, with 10 nucleotides matching TRBD1. The J segment lost 6 bases and the V segment lost 6 bases, leaving 0 bases of the junction unmatched. Germline V CDR1 and CDR2: MDHEN, SYDVKM. The CDR3 is made up of 12 amino acids. The CDR3 protein is CASRGQGDTQYF. CDR3 coding DNA: TGTGCCAGCAGGGGACAGGGGGATACGCAGTATTTT.

This sequence joins TRBV28 and TRBJ2-6; the D is unclear. The CDR3 runs 14 residues. Trimming removed 7 bases at V and 2 bases at J, with 9 bases between. CDR1 is MDHEN, CDR2 SYDVKM, per germline. CDR3: CASKAPAGANVLTF. CDR3 bases: TGTGCCAGCAAAGCTCCCGCTGGGGCCAACGTCCTGACTTTC.

Notes on this clone: Other DNA sequences of this sample code for an identical CDR3. V usage is TRBV7-9 and J usage is TRBJ2-5, with a weak D call TRBD1 (5 bases). The germline gives CDR1 SEHNR, CDR2 FQNEAQ (reference sequence). The CDR3 loop spans 14 amino acids. V was cut by 1 base and J by 5 bases, with 11 bases left in between. CDR3 DNA sequence: TGTGCCAGCAGCTTAGTCGCAGGGCGGGAGACCCAGTACTTC. This codes for CASSLVAGRETQYF.